These 16 T cell receptor beta chains share one sample of origin, sequenced in a study of monozygotic twins with inflammatory bowel disease (dated by TCRdb to the late 2010s). Library preparation employed 5' RACE. The sequencer was an Illumina HiSeq 2500. TCRdb reanalyzed the reads, keeping one entry per CDR3 protein sequence and omitting DNA. The sample's table lists a count of some 170,000 distinct CDR3 sequences. 2.4% of the sample comes from the top ten. The sample taken for sequencing was blood. The receptors originated from a human donor with ulcerative colitis or Crohn's disease, or a healthy co-twin of an affected twin (not recorded which).

The chain recombines TRBV11-2 with TRBJ2-7; checking the TCRdb D call of TRBD1 is not possible without DNA. Looked up from germline, CDR1 is SGHAT and CDR2 is FQNNGV. The CDR3 is made up of 12 amino acids. This chain's CDR3 is CASSLGDSRQYF.

The chain links TRBV28 to TRBJ1-6; the D gene TCRdb calls, TRBD1, cannot be checked with no DNA. The CDR3 is 14 amino acids. Per germline, CDR1 MDHEN and CDR2 SYDVKM. CDR3 amino acids: CASSLQGASSPLHF. The variable domain in full, with the rest retrieved from reference TRBV28 and TRBJ1-6, is DVKVTQSSRYLVKRTGEKVFLECVQDMDHENMFWYRQDPGLGLRLIYFSYDVKMKEKGDIPEGYSVSREKKERFSLILESASTNQTSMYLCASSLQGASSPLHFGNGTRLTVT.

The chain recombines TRBV5-4 with TRBJ2-2. The CDR3 has 13 residues. From germline, CDR1 is SGHNT and CDR2 YYREEE (reference sequence). CDR3 residues: CASSLDLTGELFF.

The rearrangement links TRBV11-3 to TRBJ2-4. This CDR3 region has 14 residues. The germline gives CDR1 SGHNT, CDR2 YENEEA. CDR3 amino acids: CASSIGPAKNIQYF.

V is TRBV20-1 and J is TRBJ2-4; TCRdb gives TRBD2 as the D gene, but with no DNA this cannot be confirmed. Germline V gives CDR1 DFQATT, CDR2 SNEGSKA (reference sequence). CDR3 length: 19 amino acids. The CDR3 region is CSARALAGGSILAKNIQYF.

The chain employs TRBV5-1 and TRBJ1-1; TCRdb's assignment of TRBD1 cannot be checked, as there is no DNA. Germline CDR1 SGHRS, CDR2 YFSETQ. The CDR3 covers 17 residues. CDR3 sequence: CASSLEPQGARGTEAFF. Full variable domain (remainder filled in from reference TRBV5-1 and TRBJ1-1): KAGVTQTPRYLIKTRGQQVTLSCSPISGHRSVSWYQQTPGQGLQFLFEYFSETQRNKGNFPGRFSGRQFSNSRSEMNVSTLELGDSALYLCASSLEPQGARGTEAFFGQGTRLTVV.

The chain uses TRBV9 and TRBJ2-3; TCRdb indicates TRBD1, and absent DNA this call remains unverified. CDR1 and CDR2 from the germline V gene are SGDLS and YYNGEE. This CDR3 region has 16 residues. The CDR3 sequence: CASSVQGFSVTDTQYF.

V usage is TRBV6-5 and J usage is TRBJ1-4. CDR3 length: 12 amino acids. Germline assignment: CDR1 MNHEY and CDR2 SVGAGI. CDR3 residues: CASKGSTAKLFF.

The V and J genes are TRBV20-1 and TRBJ2-7; no DNA is available, so the TRBD1 call from TCRdb remains unchecked. The CDR3 is 15 amino acids. Germline V gives CDR1 DFQATT, CDR2 SNEGSKA (reference sequence). This chain's CDR3 is CSASGLLAGRYEQYF.

The rearrangement joins TRBV12-3 or TRBV12-4 to TRBJ2-5. The CDR3 contains 12 residues. CDR3: CASSLSSKTQYF.

The chain recombines TRBV5-1 with TRBJ1-6; TCRdb reports TRBD1, a call that lacks DNA to check it against. This CDR3 is 15 amino acids long. The germline CDR1 and CDR2 sequences are SGHRS and YFSETQ. CDR3: CASSFTTGVNSPLHF.

The rearrangement joins TRBV28 to TRBJ2-7. Germline CDR1 is MDHEN and CDR2 is SYDVKM. The CDR3 has 13 residues. This CDR3 reads CASIGQAAYEQYF.

The chain employs TRBV7-9 and TRBJ2-1. In germline, CDR1 is SEHNR, CDR2 FQNEAQ (reference sequence). CDR3 length equals 11 residues. CDR3 region: CASSLEDEQFF.

This CDR3 reads CASSSLAGEQFF. The genes are TRBV2 and TRBJ2-1; the TRBD2 assignment by TCRdb is unverifiable without DNA. The CDR3 loop spans 12 amino acids. The germline V gene has CDR1 SNHLY and CDR2 FYNNEI.

This rearrangement joins TRBV4-2 to TRBJ2-1; TCRdb names TRBD2, which stays unverified in the absence of DNA. Germline CDR1 is LGHNA and CDR2 is YNFKEQ. CDR3 size: 13 residues. The CDR3 reads CASSQASENEQFF.

This chain connects TRBV14 to TRBJ2-1; TCRdb selects TRBD2, and the lack of DNA leaves this call unchecked. The CDR3 spans 16 residues. CDR1 is SGHDN, CDR2 FVKESK, per germline. The CDR3 region is CASSQARGTRRGEQFF. Drawing the rest from reference TRBV14 and TRBJ2-1, the complete variable domain is EAGVTQFPSHSVIEKGQTVTLRCDPISGHDNLYWYRRVMGKEIKFLLHFVKESKQDESGMPNNRFLAERTGGTYSTLKVQPAELEDSGVYFCASSQARGTRRGEQFFGPGTRLTVL.